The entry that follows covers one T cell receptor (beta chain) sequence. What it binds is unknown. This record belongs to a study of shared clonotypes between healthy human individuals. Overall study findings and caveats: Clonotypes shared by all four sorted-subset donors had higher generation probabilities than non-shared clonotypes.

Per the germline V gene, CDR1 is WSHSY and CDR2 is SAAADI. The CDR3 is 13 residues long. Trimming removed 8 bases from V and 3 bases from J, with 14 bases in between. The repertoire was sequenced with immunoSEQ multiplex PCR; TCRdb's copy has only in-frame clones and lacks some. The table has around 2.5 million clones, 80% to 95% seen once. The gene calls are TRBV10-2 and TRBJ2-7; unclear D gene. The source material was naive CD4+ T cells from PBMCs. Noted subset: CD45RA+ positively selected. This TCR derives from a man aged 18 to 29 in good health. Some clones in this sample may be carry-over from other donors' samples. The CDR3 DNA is TGCGCCAGCCGGGTCCGCCTCGACTACGAGCAGTACTTC. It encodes CASRVRLDYEQYF.